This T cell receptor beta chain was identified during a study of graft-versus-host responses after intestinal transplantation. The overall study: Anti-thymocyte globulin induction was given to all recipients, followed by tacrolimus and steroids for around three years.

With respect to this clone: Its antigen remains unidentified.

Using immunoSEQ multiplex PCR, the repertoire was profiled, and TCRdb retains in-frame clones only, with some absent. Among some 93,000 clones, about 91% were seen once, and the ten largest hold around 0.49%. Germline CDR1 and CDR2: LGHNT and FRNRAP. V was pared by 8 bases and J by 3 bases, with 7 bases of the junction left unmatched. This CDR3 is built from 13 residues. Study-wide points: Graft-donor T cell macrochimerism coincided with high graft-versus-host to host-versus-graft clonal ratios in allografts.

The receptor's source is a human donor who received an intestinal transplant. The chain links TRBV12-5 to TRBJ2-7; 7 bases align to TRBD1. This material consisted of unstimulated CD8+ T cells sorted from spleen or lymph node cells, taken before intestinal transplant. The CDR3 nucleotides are TGTGCTAGTTCAGTCTCAGGGGGCTACGAGCAGTACTTC. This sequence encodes CASSVSGGYEQYF.